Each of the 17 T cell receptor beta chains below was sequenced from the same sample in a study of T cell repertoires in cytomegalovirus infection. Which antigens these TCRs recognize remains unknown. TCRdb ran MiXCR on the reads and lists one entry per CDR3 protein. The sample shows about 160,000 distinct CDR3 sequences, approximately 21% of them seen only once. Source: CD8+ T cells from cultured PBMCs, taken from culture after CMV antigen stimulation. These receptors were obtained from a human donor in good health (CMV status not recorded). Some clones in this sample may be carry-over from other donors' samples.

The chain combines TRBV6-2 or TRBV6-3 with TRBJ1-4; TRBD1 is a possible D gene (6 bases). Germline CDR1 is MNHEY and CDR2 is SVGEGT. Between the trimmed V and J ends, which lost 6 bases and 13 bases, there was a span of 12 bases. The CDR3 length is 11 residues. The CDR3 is CASRTGHSLFF. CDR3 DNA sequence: TGTGCCAGCAGAACGGGACACTCACTGTTTTTT.

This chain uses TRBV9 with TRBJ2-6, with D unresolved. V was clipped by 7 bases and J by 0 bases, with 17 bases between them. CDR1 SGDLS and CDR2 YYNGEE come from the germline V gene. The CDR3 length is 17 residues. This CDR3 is CASLSTRVSSGANVLTF. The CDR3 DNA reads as TGTGCCAGCTTATCTACCCGGGTTAGCTCTGGGGCCAACGTCCTGACTTTC.

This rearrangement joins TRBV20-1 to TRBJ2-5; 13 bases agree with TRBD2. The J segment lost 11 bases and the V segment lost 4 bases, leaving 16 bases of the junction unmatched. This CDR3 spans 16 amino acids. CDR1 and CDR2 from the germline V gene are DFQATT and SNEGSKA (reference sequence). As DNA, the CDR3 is TGCAGTGCTAAATATCCGGGACTAGCGGGGTCGCAGCGGCAGTACTTC. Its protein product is CSAKYPGLAGSQRQYF.

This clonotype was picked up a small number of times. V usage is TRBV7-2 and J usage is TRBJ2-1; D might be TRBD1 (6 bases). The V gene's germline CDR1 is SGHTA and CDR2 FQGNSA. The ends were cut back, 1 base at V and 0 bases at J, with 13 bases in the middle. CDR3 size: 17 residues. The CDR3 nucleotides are TGTGCCAGCAGCTTAGACGACAGGACTTACTCCTACAATGAGCAGTTCTTC. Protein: CASSLDDRTYSYNEQFF.

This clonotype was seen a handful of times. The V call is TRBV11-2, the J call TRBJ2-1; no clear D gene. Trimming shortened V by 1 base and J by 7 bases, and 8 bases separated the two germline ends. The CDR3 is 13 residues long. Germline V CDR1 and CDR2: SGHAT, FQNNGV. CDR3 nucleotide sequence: TGTGCCAGCAGCTTAGTGTGGGGTAATGAGCAGTTCTTC. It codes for CASSLVWGNEQFF.

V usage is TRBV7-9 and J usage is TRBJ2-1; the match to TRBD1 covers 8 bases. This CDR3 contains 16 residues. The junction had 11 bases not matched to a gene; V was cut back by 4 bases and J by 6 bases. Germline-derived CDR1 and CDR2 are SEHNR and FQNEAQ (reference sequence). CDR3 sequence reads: CASSSRDRGQGNEQFF. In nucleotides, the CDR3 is TGTGCCAGCAGCTCCCGCGACAGGGGTCAGGGCAATGAGCAGTTCTTC.

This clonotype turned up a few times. The CDR3 coding sequence is TGTGCCAGCAGTCCCCCGGGAGCTAGGACTGAAGCTTTCTTT. Translation: CASSPPGARTEAFF. This rearrangement joins TRBV27 to TRBJ1-1; no definite D call. CDR3 length equals 14 residues. V was cut by 5 bases and J by 5 bases, with 15 bases left in between. CDR1 and CDR2 from the germline V gene are MNHEY and SMNVEV (reference sequence).

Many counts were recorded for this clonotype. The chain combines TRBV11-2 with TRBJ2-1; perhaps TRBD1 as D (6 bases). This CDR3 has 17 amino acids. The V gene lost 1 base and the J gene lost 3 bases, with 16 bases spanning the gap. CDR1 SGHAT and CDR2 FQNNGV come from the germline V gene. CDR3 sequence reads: CASSLVRGTTIYNEQFF. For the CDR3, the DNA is TGTGCCAGCAGCTTAGTAAGGGGGACAACAATCTACAATGAGCAGTTCTTC.

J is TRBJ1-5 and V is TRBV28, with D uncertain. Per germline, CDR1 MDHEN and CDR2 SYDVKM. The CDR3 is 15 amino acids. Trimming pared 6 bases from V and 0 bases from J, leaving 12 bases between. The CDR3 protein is CASSSGPNSNQPQHF. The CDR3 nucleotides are TGTGCCAGCAGCTCAGGCCCTAATAGCAATCAGCCCCAGCATTTT.

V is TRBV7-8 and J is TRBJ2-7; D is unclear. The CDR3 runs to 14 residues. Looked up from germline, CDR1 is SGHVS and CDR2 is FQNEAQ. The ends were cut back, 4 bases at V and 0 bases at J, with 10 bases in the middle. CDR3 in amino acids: CASSSISSSYEQYF. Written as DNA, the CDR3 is TGTGCCAGCAGCTCAATCAGCAGCTCCTACGAGCAGTACTTC.

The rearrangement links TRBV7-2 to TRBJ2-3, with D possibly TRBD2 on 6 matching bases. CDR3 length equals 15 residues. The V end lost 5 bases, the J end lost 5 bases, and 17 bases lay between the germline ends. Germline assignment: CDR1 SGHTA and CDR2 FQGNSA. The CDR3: CASSDGGALRDTQYF. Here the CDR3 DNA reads TGTGCCAGCAGCGACGGCGGGGCGCTAAGAGATACGCAGTATTTT. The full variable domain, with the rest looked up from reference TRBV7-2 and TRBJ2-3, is GAGVSQSPSNKVTEKGKDVELRCDPISGHTALYWYRQSLGQGLEFLIYFQGNSAPDKSGLPSDRFSAERTGGSVSTLTIQRTQQEDSAVYLCASSDGGALRDTQYFGPGTRLTVL.

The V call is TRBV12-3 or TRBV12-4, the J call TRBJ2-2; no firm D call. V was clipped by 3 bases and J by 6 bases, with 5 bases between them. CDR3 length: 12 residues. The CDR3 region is CASSFRPGELFF. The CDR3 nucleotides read TGTGCCAGCAGTTTTCGACCCGGGGAGCTGTTTTTT.

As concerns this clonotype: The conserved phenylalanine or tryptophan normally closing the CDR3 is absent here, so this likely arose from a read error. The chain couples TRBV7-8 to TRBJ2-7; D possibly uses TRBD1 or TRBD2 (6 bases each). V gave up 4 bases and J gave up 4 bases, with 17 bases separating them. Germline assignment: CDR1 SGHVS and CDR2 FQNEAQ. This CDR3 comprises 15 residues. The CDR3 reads CASSSGVGGWYEQYL. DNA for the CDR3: TGTGCCAGCAGCTCAGGTGTGGGGGGCTGGTACGAGCAGTACTTG.

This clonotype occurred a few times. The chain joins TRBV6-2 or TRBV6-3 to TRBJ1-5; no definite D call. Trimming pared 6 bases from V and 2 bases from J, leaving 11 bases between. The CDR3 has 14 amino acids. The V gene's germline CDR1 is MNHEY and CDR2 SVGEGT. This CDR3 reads CASSLGHGNQPQHF. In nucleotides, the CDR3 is TGTGCCAGCAGCCTGGGCCATGGCAATCAGCCCCAGCATTTT.

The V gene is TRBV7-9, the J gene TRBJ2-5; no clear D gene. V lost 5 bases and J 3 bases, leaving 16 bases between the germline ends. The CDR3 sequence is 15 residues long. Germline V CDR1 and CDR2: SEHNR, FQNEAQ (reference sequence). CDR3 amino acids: CASSRRLHPEETQYF. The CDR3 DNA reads TGTGCCAGCAGCCGACGCCTCCACCCTGAAGAGACCCAGTACTTC.

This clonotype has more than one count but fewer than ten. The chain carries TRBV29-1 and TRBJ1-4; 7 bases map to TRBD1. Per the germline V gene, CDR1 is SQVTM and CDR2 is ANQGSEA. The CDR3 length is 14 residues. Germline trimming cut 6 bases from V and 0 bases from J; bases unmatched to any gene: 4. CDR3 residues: CSVLGGTTNEKLFF. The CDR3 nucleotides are TGCAGCGTCCTAGGGGGCACAACTAATGAAAAACTGTTTTTT.

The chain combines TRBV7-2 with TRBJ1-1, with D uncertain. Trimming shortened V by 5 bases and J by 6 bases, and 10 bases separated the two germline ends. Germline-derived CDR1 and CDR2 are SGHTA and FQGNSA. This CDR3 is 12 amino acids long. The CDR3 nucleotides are TGTGCCAGCAGCCATGAGTTCTCTGAAGCTTTCTTT. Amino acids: CASSHEFSEAFF.